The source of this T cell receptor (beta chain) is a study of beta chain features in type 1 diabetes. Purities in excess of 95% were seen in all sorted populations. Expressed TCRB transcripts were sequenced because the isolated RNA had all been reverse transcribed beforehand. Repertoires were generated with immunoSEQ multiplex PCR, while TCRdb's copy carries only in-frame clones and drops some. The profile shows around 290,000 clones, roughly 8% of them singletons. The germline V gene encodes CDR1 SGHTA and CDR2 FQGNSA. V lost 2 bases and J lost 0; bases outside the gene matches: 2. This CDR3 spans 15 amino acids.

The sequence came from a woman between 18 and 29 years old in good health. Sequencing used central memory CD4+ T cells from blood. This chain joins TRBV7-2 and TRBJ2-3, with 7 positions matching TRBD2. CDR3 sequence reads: CASSLLAESTDTQYF. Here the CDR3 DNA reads TGTGCCAGCAGCTTACTAGCGGAAAGCACAGATACGCAGTATTTT.